This T cell receptor beta chain was found in a study of T cell clones after liver transplantation. Across the study: Third-party-reactive TCRbeta sequences from pre-transplant mixed lymphocyte reactions served as antigen-independent comparators. Apart from a few HCV-positive recipients, transplants were for non-autoimmune, non-viral reasons.

Sequencing used immunoSEQ multiplex PCR; TCRdb keeps in-frame clones, though not all of them. The sample yields more than 100,000 clones, about 80% seen once. The junction had 20 bases not matched to a gene; V was cut back by 0 bases and J by 11 bases. The germline V gene encodes CDR1 SGHDT and CDR2 YYEEEE. This CDR3 is 18 amino acids long. The chain links TRBV5-6 to TRBJ2-3, with TRBD2 matching 8 bases. The receptor's source is a human patient who received a liver transplant. The graft donor may have given rise to some T cells. Sequences were derived from CD4+ T cells from blood, sampled around 4 years after liver transplant. This CDR3 is CASSLVRPGRRGDGKQYF. In nucleotides, the CDR3 is TGTGCCAGCAGCTTGGTCCGGCCGGGGCGGCGGGGGGACGGGAAGCAGTATTTT.